Below, 30 T cell receptor beta chains from the same sample are listed, as sequenced in a study of T cell responses to AZD1222 COVID-19 vaccine. Using immunoSEQ multiplex PCR, the repertoire was profiled, and TCRdb retains in-frame clones only, with some absent. The sample includes 150,000 or so clones, roughly 94% of them seen just once. The sample here was peripheral blood, taken on day 0 of AZD1222 vaccination. The receptor source for this set is an adult in good health.

As regards this clone: Within the sample, other DNA sequences also encode this same CDR3. The rearrangement joins TRBV5-1 to TRBJ1-3; D is ambiguous. The CDR3 is 14 amino acids. CDR1 SGHRS and CDR2 YFSETQ come from the germline V gene. Deletions cut 2 bases from V and 0 bases from J, with 6 bases between. CDR3 DNA: TGCGCCAGCAGCTTAGGATACTCTGGAAACACCATATATTTT. Amino acid sequence: CASSLGYSGNTIYF.

This clone was counted only a few times. The chain links TRBV19 to TRBJ2-7, with D possibly matching TRBD1 (5 bases). This CDR3 is 15 amino acids long. Germline V CDR1 and CDR2: LNHDA, SQIVND (reference sequence). The V end was cut by 6 bases, the J end by 2 bases, with 17 bases between. The CDR3 loop reads CASSSERQLTYEQYF. CDR3 DNA sequence: TGTGCCAGTAGCAGCGAGCGACAGCTAACCTACGAGCAGTACTTC.

This rearrangement joins TRBV7-9 to TRBJ1-4; 7 positions agree with TRBD1. Germline CDR1 reads SEHNR; CDR2 reads FQNEAQ (reference sequence). The CDR3 sequence is 17 residues long. With V trimmed by 5 bases and J by 0 bases, 9 bases remained unmatched. The CDR3 nucleotides are TGTGCCAGCAGCCTCCGACAGGGCCACCCAACTAATGAAAAACTGTTTTTT. Protein: CASSLRQGHPTNEKLFF.

V is TRBV23-1 and J is TRBJ1-3; D may be TRBD1 (6 bases). TRBV23-1 is an ORF for which the function is uncertain. This CDR3 comprises 16 residues. V lost 3 bases, J lost 0 bases, and 12 bases lay in between. This CDR3 reads CASSHRDTNSGNTIYF. The CDR3 nucleotides are TGCGCCAGCAGTCATCGGGACACCAACTCTGGAAACACCATATATTTT.

This clone was counted once. This chain uses TRBV19 with TRBJ2-4; no reliable D call. CDR1 is LNHDA and CDR2 is SQIVND in the germline V gene (reference sequence). V lost 3 bases and J lost 0, with 12 bases in between. The CDR3 has 16 amino acids. CDR3 nucleotides: TGTGCCAGTAGTATTCCAGGAATTCTAGCCAAAAACATTCAGTACTTC. Protein sequence: CASSIPGILAKNIQYF.

The chain uses TRBV5-1 and TRBJ2-1; the match to TRBD2 covers 16 bases. CDR1 and CDR2 from the germline V gene are SGHRS and YFSETQ. This CDR3 is built from 18 residues. The trim removed 4 bases at V and 6 bases at J, leaving 10 bases unmatched. The CDR3 reads CASSASGTSGRALNEQFF. CDR3 in DNA: TGCGCCAGCAGCGCCTCAGGGACTAGCGGGAGGGCCCTCAATGAGCAGTTCTTC.

The chain employs TRBV5-1 and TRBJ2-3; weak D call: TRBD2 (5 bases). V was shortened by 4 bases and J by 6 bases, with 18 bases between the two germline ends. In germline, CDR1 is SGHRS, CDR2 YFSETQ. The CDR3 loop spans 15 amino acids. DNA for the CDR3: TGCGCCAGCAGCGCCGAGGGCAGTATACCGGATACGCAGTATTTT. It specifies CASSAEGSIPDTQYF.

The chain combines TRBV2 with TRBJ1-5; D remains ambiguous. This CDR3 contains 15 residues. CDR1 and CDR2 from the germline V gene are SNHLY and FYNNEI. Trimming took off 7 bases at V and 5 bases at J, with 18 bases between the two ends. This CDR3 is CASTTGSRRDQPQHF. CDR3 nucleotide sequence: TGTGCCAGCACTACCGGTTCCAGGAGAGATCAGCCCCAGCATTTT.

V gene TRBV7-3 combines with J gene TRBJ2-1, with D perhaps given as TRBD1 or TRBD2 (5 bases each). V lost 5 bases, J lost 5 bases, and 16 bases lay in between. Germline values: CDR1 SGHTA, CDR2 FQGTGA. This CDR3 is 15 amino acids long. The CDR3 nucleotides are TGTGCCAGCAGCCCCTCCAGGGAGATAAACAATGAGCAGTTCTTC. Translation gives CASSPSREINNEQFF.

The genes are TRBV28 and TRBJ2-3; TRBD2 agrees at 12 bases. Germline V gene data show CDR1 as MDHEN and CDR2 as SYDVKM. The CDR3 runs 16 residues. The junction had 10 bases not matched to a gene; V was cut back by 4 bases and J by 8 bases. This chain's CDR3 is CASSWLTSGGAGTQYF. In nucleotides, the CDR3 is TGTGCCAGCAGTTGGTTGACTAGCGGGGGTGCAGGTACGCAGTATTTT.

This chain links TRBV5-5 with TRBJ1-4, with 9 bases lining up with TRBD1. J lost 5 bases, V lost 1 base, and 3 bases had no gene match. Per germline, CDR1 SGHKS and CDR2 YYEKEE (reference sequence). The CDR3 is made up of 15 amino acids. CDR3 DNA: TGTGCCAGCAGCTTGTTGGACAGGGGAAATGAAAAACTGTTTTTT. It translates to CASSLLDRGNEKLFF. Together with reference TRBV5-5 and TRBJ1-4, the CDR3 gives the full variable domain: DAGVTQSPTHLIKTRGQQVTLRCSPISGHKSVSWYQQVLGQGPQFIFQYYEKEERGRGNFPDRFSARQFPNYSSELNVNALLLGDSALYLCASSLLDRGNEKLFFGSGTQLSVL.

The rearrangement links TRBV27 to TRBJ1-1; D remains unclear. The CDR3 covers 13 residues. The germline V gene encodes CDR1 MNHEY and CDR2 SMNVEV (reference sequence). The V end lost 3 bases, the J end lost 4 bases, and 9 bases lay between the germline ends. The CDR3, as DNA: TGTGCCAGCAGTTTGGGTCTGGTCACTGAAGCTTTCTTT. Translation: CASSLGLVTEAFF.

The chain is built from TRBV5-8 and TRBJ1-3; no reliable D call. Trimming took off 0 bases at V and 0 bases at J, with 10 bases between the two ends. Germline assignment: CDR1 SGHTS and CDR2 YDEGEE. This CDR3 is 16 amino acids long. CDR3 region: CASSLEKLSSGNTIYF. The CDR3 DNA follows: TGTGCCAGCAGCTTGGAGAAGTTATCCTCTGGAAACACCATATATTTT.

This clone was recorded a few times. The V and J genes are TRBV3-1 (or the pseudogene TRBV3-2) and TRBJ2-7; 7 nucleotides agree with TRBD2. The CDR3 has 14 amino acids. Per the germline V gene, CDR1 is LGHDT and CDR2 is YNNKEL (reference sequence). V shed 3 bases, J shed 3 bases, and the junction held 5 bases outside the gene matches. The CDR3: CASSHREGIYEQYF. The CDR3 region has the DNA TGTGCCAGCAGCCATAGGGAGGGAATCTACGAGCAGTACTTC.

The chain joins TRBV29-1 to TRBJ2-4, with D perhaps TRBD2 (6 bases). Germline V CDR1 and CDR2: SQVTM, ANQGSEA. V lost 5 bases and J lost 9, with 14 bases in between. The CDR3 covers 12 residues. In DNA form, the CDR3 reads TGCAGCGTTATGGCGGGGCAGGGCATTCAGTACTTC. Translation gives CSVMAGQGIQYF.

The J gene is TRBJ2-3, the V gene TRBV9, with a tentative D call TRBD1 (5 bases). The CDR3 consists of 15 residues. The germline V gene has CDR1 SGDLS and CDR2 YYNGEE. The V end lost 4 bases, the J end lost 4 bases, and 16 bases lay between the germline ends. In nucleotides, the CDR3 is TGTGCCAGCAGCCCTGCAGGGTTTGGAGCAGATACGCAGTATTTT. It translates to CASSPAGFGADTQYF.

J is TRBJ2-1 and V is TRBV20-1, with TRBD2 identical over 10 bases. Germline CDR1 and CDR2: DFQATT and SNEGSKA (reference sequence). There are 16 residues in the CDR3. V shed 3 bases and J 7 bases; nucleotides not matched to a gene: 12. CDR3 sequence: CSASGASGRAQNEQFF. As DNA, the CDR3 is TGCAGTGCTAGTGGGGCCAGCGGGAGGGCCCAAAATGAGCAGTTCTTC.

J is TRBJ1-1 and V is TRBV5-4; weak D call: TRBD1 (5 bases). Germline V gives CDR1 SGHNT, CDR2 YYREEE (reference sequence). CDR3 length: 13 residues. Trimming left V 1 base short and J 3 bases short, with 7 bases between. CDR3 amino acids: CASSLLQDTEAFF. In nucleotides, the CDR3 is TGTGCCAGCAGCTTGTTACAGGACACTGAAGCTTTCTTT.

Only one count was recorded for this clone. CDR3 in DNA: TGCAGCGTTGAAGGGTGGGGCGGACTACCCTACAATGAGCAGTTCTTC. Amino acids: CSVEGWGGLPYNEQFF. V is TRBV29-1 and J is TRBJ2-1, with TRBD2 as a possible D gene (6 bases). Germline lookup yields CDR1 SQVTM and CDR2 ANQGSEA. The V end was cut by 1 base, the J end by 2 bases, with 15 bases between. The CDR3 spans 16 residues.

V usage is TRBV6-5 and J usage is TRBJ1-5, with D unresolved. There are 15 residues in the CDR3. CDR1 is MNHEY and CDR2 is SVGAGI in the germline V gene. V dropped 6 bases and J dropped 0 bases, with 12 bases sitting between them. The chain's CDR3 is CASSPFEHSNQPQHF. The CDR3 DNA follows: TGTGCCAGCAGCCCCTTTGAACATAGCAATCAGCCCCAGCATTTT.

This chain joins TRBV5-6 and TRBJ2-1, with TRBD2 matching 8 bases. There are 14 residues in the CDR3. Germline V gene sequence: CDR1 SGHDT, CDR2 YYEEEE. The trim removed 2 bases at V and 9 bases at J, leaving 7 bases unmatched. This CDR3 is CASSFPGGLGEQFF. The CDR3, as DNA: TGTGCCAGCAGCTTTCCGGGAGGGCTGGGTGAGCAGTTCTTC.

The chain joins TRBV7-6 to TRBJ1-1; weak D call: TRBD1 (5 bases). This CDR3 spans 18 amino acids. V dropped 5 bases and J dropped 4 bases, with 26 bases sitting between them. Per germline, CDR1 SGHVS and CDR2 FNYEAQ. This chain's CDR3 is CASSHGQRVYRMGTEAFF. The CDR3, as DNA: TGTGCCAGCAGCCATGGACAAAGGGTCTATAGGATGGGCACTGAAGCTTTCTTT.

The chain employs TRBV11-1 and TRBJ2-1, with D perhaps TRBD1 (6 bases). The germline V gene encodes CDR1 SGHAT and CDR2 FQDESV (reference sequence). CDR3 length: 16 amino acids. V lost 5 bases and J 2 bases, leaving 16 bases between the germline ends. The CDR3 region has the DNA TGTGCCAGCAGCCACAGGGTACTATCCGCCTACAATGAGCAGTTCTTC. It is translated as CASSHRVLSAYNEQFF.

The CDR3 is CASSLGTSGSSYEQYF. CDR3 sequence (DNA): TGTGCCAGCAGCTTAGGGACTAGCGGGAGCTCCTACGAGCAGTACTTC. The rearrangement joins TRBV11-1 to TRBJ2-7, with 13 bases lining up with TRBD2. J was trimmed by 0 bases and V by 1 base; bases with no gene match: 0. Germline loops: CDR1 SGHAT, CDR2 FQDESV (reference sequence). This CDR3 has 16 amino acids.

V gene TRBV7-9 combines with J gene TRBJ2-1; D ambiguous. Per the germline V gene, CDR1 is SEHNR and CDR2 is FQNEAQ (reference sequence). V was cut by 4 bases and J by 9 bases, with 7 bases left in between. This CDR3 contains 11 residues. DNA for the CDR3: TGTGCCAGCAGCTGGGCGCGTGAGCAGTTCTTC. Protein product: CASSWAREQFF.

The chain is built from TRBV28 and TRBJ1-1; TRBD1 might be the D (6 bases). The germline gives CDR1 MDHEN, CDR2 SYDVKM. Trimming took 3 bases from V and 1 from J, leaving 18 bases between them. The CDR3 runs to 17 residues. CDR3 DNA sequence: TGTGCCAGCAGTTTGGGGGGGACCGGGACACCGAACACTGAAGCTTTCTTT. This gives the protein CASSLGGTGTPNTEAFF. The variable domain in full, completed from reference TRBV28 and TRBJ1-1, reads DVKVTQSSRYLVKRTGEKVFLECVQDMDHENMFWYRQDPGLGLRLIYFSYDVKMKEKGDIPEGYSVSREKKERFSLILESASTNQTSMYLCASSLGGTGTPNTEAFFGQGTRLTVV.

This chain joins TRBV6-5 and TRBJ1-1; 9 bases are shared with TRBD1. V shed 6 bases and J 12 bases; nucleotides not matched to a gene: 8. The CDR3 has 12 residues. Germline V gene lookup returns CDR1 MNHEY and CDR2 SVGAGI. Here the CDR3 reads CASRRGTGTTFF. CDR3 bases: TGTGCCAGCAGGAGGGGGACAGGGACAACTTTCTTT.

The chain combines TRBV15 with TRBJ2-3; D may be TRBD2 (6 bases). V was pared by 5 bases and J by 8 bases, with 8 bases between. Germline loops: CDR1 LNHNV, CDR2 YYDKDF (reference sequence). The CDR3 contains 11 residues. CDR3: CATSPGGTQYF. Here the CDR3 DNA reads TGTGCCACCAGCCCCGGGGGTACGCAGTATTTT.

The chain has TRBV2 and TRBJ2-5, with D maybe TRBD2 (6 bases). This CDR3 is 14 amino acids long. From germline, CDR1 is SNHLY and CDR2 FYNNEI. The V end lost 6 bases, the J end lost 5 bases, and 16 bases lay between the germline ends. The CDR3 reads CASSKRVPSETQYF. The CDR3 bases are TGTGCCAGCAGCAAGCGGGTCCCGTCGGAGACCCAGTACTTC.

For the CDR3, the DNA is TGTGCCAGCAGGGGCGGGTCCGGCGAGCAGTACTTC. Translation: CASRGGSGEQYF. The gene calls are TRBV3-1 (or the pseudogene TRBV3-2) and TRBJ2-7; a possible D gene is TRBD2 (5 bases). V was shortened by 6 bases and J by 6 bases, with 12 bases between the two germline ends. Germline lookup yields CDR1 LGHDT and CDR2 YNNKEL (reference sequence). The CDR3 is made up of 12 amino acids.